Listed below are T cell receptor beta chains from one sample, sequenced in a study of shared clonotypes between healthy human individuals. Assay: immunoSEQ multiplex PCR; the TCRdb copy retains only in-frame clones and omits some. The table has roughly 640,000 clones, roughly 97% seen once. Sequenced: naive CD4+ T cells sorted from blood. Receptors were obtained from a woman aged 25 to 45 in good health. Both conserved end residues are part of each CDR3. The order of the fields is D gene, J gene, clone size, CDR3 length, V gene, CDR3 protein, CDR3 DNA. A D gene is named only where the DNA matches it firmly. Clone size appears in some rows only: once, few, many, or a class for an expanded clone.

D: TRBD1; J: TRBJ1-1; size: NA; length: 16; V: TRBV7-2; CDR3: CASSFGTGEVYTEAFF; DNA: TGTGCCAGCAGCTTTGGGACAGGGGAGGTGTACACTGAAGCTTTCTTT
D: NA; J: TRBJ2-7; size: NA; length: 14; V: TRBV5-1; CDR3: CASSLVQTAYEQYF; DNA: TGCGCCAGCAGCTTGGTACAGACCGCTTACGAGCAGTACTTC
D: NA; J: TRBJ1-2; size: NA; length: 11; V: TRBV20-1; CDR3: CSASGGNGYTF; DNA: TGCAGTGCTAGTGGGGGAAATGGCTACACCTTC
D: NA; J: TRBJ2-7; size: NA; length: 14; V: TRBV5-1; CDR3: CASNSNTGSDEQYF; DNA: TGCGCCAGCAACTCAAATACAGGTTCCGACGAGCAGTACTTC
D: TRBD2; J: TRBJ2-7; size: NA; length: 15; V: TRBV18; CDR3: CASSPPSGTSYEQYF; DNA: TGTGCCAGCTCACCACCCAGCGGGACCTCCTACGAGCAGTACTTC
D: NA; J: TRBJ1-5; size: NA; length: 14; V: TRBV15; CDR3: CATSRPGRNQPQHF; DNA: TGTGCCACCAGCAGACCGGGACGCAATCAGCCCCAGCATTTT
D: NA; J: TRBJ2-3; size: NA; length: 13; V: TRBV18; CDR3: CASSPGYTDTQYF; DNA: TGTGCCAGCTCACCCGGATACACAGATACGCAGTATTTT
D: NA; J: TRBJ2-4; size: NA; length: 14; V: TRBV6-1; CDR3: CASSLGQAVDIQYF; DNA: TGTGCCAGCAGCCTCGGACAAGCCGTGGACATTCAGTACTTC
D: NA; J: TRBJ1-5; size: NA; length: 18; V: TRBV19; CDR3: CASSTGTSSSVSNQPQHF; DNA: TGTGCCAGTAGTACAGGGACATCCAGCTCGGTTAGCAATCAGCCCCAGCATTTT
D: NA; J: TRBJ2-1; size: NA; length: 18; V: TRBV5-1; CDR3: CASSQRGERGRSHNEQFF; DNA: TGCGCCAGCAGCCAAAGGGGGGAGCGCGGGCGTAGCCACAATGAGCAGTTCTTC
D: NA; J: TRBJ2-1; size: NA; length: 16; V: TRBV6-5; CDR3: CASSYAWGSSYNEQFF; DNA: TGTGCCAGCAGTTACGCCTGGGGGAGCTCCTACAATGAGCAGTTCTTC
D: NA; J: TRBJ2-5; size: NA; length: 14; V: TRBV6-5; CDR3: CASSYGPQGETQYF; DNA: TGTGCCAGCAGTTACGGCCCCCAGGGGGAGACCCAGTACTTC
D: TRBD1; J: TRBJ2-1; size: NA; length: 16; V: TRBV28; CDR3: CASSQVPGQGRNEQFF; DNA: TGTGCCAGCAGCCAAGTCCCGGGACAGGGTAGGAATGAGCAGTTCTTC
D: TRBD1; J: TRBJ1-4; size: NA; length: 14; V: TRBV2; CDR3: CASSEDRGRVRVFF; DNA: TGTGCCAGCAGCGAAGACAGGGGAAGGGTTCGGGTGTTTTTT
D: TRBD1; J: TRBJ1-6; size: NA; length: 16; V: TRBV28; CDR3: CASIIGTADGRSPLHF; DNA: TGTGCCAGCATAATCGGGACAGCGGACGGTCGTTCACCCCTCCACTTT
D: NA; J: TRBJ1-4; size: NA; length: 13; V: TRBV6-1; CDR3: CASSQPGREKLFF; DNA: TGTGCCAGCAGCCAGCCGGGGCGTGAAAAACTGTTTTTT
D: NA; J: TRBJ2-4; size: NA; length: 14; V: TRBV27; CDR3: CASSSRSSQSIQYF; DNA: TGTGCCAGCAGTTCGCGTTCTAGTCAGAGCATTCAGTACTTC
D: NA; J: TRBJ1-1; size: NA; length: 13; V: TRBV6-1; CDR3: CASMARVNTEAFF; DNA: TGTGCCAGCATGGCCCGAGTGAACACTGAAGCTTTCTTT
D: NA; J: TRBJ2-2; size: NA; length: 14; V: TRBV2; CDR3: CASMSGRVTGELFF; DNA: TGTGCCAGCATGTCGGGTCGGGTCACCGGGGAGCTGTTTTTT
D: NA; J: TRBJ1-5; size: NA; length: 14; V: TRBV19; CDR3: CASSIVGGRQPQHF; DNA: TGTGCCAGTAGTATAGTTGGAGGCCGACAGCCCCAGCATTTT
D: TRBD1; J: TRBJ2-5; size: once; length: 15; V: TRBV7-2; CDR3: CASSSLDRGGETQYF; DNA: TGTGCCAGCAGCTCTCTAGACAGGGGCGGAGAGACCCAGTACTTC
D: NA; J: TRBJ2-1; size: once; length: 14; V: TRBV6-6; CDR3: CASSTKTSSPEQFF; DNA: TGTGCCAGCAGTACTAAGACTAGTTCTCCGGAGCAGTTCTTC
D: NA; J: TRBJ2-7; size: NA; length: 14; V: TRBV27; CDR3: CASSLTQGLYEQYF; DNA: TGTGCCAGCAGTTTAACCCAGGGGCTCTACGAGCAGTACTTC
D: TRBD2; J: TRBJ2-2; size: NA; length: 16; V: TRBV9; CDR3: CASSVGGLANTGELFF; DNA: TGTGCCAGCAGCGTAGGGGGACTAGCGAACACCGGGGAGCTGTTTTTT
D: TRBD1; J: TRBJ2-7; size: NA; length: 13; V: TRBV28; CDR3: CASRTGLPHEQYF; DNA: TGTGCCAGCAGGACAGGGCTCCCCCACGAGCAGTACTTC
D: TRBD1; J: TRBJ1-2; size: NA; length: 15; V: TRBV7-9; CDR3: CASSRGGTGTVGYTF; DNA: TGTGCCAGCAGCCGCGGGGGAACGGGGACAGTTGGCTACACCTTC
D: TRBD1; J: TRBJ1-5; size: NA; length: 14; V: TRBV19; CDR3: CASRDRGRDQPQHF; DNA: TGTGCCAGTAGGGACAGGGGGCGCGATCAGCCCCAGCATTTT
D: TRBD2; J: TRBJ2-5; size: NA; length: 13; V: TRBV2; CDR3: CASKREGSGPQYF; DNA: TGTGCCAGCAAGCGGGAGGGATCTGGTCCCCAGTACTTC
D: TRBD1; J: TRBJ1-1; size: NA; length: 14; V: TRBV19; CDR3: CASSPWTGTTEAFF; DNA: TGTGCCAGTAGTCCCTGGACAGGGACCACTGAAGCTTTCTTT
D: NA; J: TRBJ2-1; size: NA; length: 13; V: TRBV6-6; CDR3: CASRDVGRNEQFF; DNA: TGTGCCAGCCGAGATGTAGGCCGCAATGAGCAGTTCTTC
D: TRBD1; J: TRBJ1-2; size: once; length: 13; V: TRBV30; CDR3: CAWDPGTGYGYTF; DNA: TGTGCCTGGGACCCCGGGACAGGGTATGGCTACACCTTC
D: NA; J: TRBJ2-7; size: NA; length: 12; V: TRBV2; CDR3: CASKDSSYEQYF; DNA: TGTGCCAGCAAGGACAGCTCCTACGAGCAGTACTTC
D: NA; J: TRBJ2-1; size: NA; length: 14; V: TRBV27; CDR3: CASSPTTLGNEQFF; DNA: TGTGCCAGCAGTCCCACGACATTGGGCAATGAGCAGTTCTTC
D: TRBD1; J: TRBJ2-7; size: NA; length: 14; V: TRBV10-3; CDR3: CAISTTTGNYEQYF; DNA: TGTGCCATCAGCACCACGACAGGGAACTACGAGCAGTACTTC
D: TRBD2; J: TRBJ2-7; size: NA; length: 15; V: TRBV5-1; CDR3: CASSLLWEGRYEQYF; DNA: TGCGCCAGCAGCTTGCTCTGGGAGGGCCGGTACGAGCAGTACTTC
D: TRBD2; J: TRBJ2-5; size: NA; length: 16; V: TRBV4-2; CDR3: CASSQGLGLVSETQYF; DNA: TGTGCCAGCAGCCAAGGTCTCGGACTAGTAAGTGAGACCCAGTACTTC
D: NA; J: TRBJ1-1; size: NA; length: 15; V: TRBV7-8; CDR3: CASSGDTQGNTEAFF; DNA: TGTGCCAGCAGCGGGGACACCCAGGGGAACACTGAAGCTTTCTTT
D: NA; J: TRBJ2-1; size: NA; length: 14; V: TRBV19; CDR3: CATRRASSYNEQFF; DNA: TGTGCCACCCGTCGGGCAAGCTCCTACAATGAGCAGTTCTTC
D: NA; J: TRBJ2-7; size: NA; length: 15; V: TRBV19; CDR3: CASSSWADTRYEQYF; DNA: TGTGCCAGTAGTTCCTGGGCGGACACGCGCTACGAGCAGTACTTC
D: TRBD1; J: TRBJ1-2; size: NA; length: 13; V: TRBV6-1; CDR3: CASRATGDYGYTF; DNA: TGTGCCAGCAGGGCGACAGGGGACTATGGCTACACCTTC
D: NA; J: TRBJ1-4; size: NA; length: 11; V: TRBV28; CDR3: CASSYREKLFF; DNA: TGTGCCAGCAGTTATCGCGAAAAACTGTTTTTT
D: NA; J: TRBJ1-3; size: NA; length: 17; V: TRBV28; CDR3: CASSPPGSLTSGNTIYF; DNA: TGTGCCAGCAGTCCTCCAGGATCCTTAACCTCTGGAAACACCATATATTTT
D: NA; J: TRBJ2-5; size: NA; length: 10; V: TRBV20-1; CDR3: CSASGQTQYF; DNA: TGCAGTGCTAGTGGGCAGACCCAGTACTTC
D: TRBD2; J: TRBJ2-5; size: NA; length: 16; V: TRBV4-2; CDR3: CASSFASSGNQETQYF; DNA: TGTGCCAGCAGCTTTGCATCTAGCGGGAACCAAGAGACCCAGTACTTC
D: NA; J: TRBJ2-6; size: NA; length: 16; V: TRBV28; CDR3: CASRGTGNSGANVLTF; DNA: TGTGCCAGCAGGGGAACAGGGAACTCTGGGGCCAACGTCCTGACTTTC
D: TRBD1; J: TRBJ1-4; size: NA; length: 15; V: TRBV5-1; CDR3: CASSPGTGGNEKLFF; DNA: TGCGCCAGCAGCCCCGGGACAGGCGGGAATGAAAAACTGTTTTTT
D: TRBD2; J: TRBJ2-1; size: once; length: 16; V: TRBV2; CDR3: CASSALAGALSNEQFF; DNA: TGTGCCAGCAGTGCACTAGCGGGAGCGCTTTCCAATGAGCAGTTCTTC
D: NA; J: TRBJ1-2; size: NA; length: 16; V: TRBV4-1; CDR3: CASSQDRSRNRRDYTF; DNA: TGCGCCAGCAGCCAAGATAGGTCGAGAAACAGAAGGGACTACACCTTC
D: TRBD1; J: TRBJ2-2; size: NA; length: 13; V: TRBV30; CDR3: CAWSAQGAGELFF; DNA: TGTGCCTGGAGTGCACAGGGGGCCGGGGAGCTGTTTTTT
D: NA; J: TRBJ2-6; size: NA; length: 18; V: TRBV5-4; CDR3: CASSSPGHRGSGANVLTF; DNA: TGTGCCAGCAGCTCCCCGGGACACCGGGGCTCTGGGGCCAACGTCCTGACTTTC
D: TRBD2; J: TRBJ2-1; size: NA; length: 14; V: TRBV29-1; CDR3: CSVASRLAYNEQFF; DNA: TGCAGCGTTGCATCCCGACTAGCGTACAATGAGCAGTTCTTC
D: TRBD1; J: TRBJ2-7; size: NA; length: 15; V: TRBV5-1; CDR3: CASSPVDRPFPEQYF; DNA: TGCGCCAGCAGCCCCGTGGACAGGCCCTTCCCCGAGCAGTACTTC
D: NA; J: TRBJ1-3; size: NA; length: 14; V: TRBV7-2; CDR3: CASSLINSGNTIYF; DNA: TGTGCCAGCAGCTTAATAAACTCTGGAAACACCATATATTTT
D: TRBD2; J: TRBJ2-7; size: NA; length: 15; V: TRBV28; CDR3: CASSPSAAGGNEQYF; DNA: TGTGCCAGCAGTCCATCAGCGGCGGGAGGTAACGAGCAGTACTTC
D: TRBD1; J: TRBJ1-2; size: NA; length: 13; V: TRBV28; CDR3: CASSLDRARGYTF; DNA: TGTGCCAGCAGTTTAGACAGGGCGAGGGGCTACACCTTC
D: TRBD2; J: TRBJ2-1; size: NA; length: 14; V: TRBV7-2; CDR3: CASSTRGGYNEQFF; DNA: TGTGCCAGCAGCACGCGGGGAGGGTACAATGAGCAGTTCTTC
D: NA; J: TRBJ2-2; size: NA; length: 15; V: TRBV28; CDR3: CASRPPRGRAGELFF; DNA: TGTGCCAGCAGGCCCCCCCGGGGGCGCGCCGGGGAGCTGTTTTTT
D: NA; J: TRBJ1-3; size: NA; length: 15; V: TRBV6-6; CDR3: CASSYGRFSGNTIYF; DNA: TGTGCCAGCAGTTATGGGCGGTTCTCTGGAAACACCATATATTTT
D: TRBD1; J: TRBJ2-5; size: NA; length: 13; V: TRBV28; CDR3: CASGGQGGETQYF; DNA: TGTGCCAGCGGGGGACAGGGCGGAGAGACCCAGTACTTC